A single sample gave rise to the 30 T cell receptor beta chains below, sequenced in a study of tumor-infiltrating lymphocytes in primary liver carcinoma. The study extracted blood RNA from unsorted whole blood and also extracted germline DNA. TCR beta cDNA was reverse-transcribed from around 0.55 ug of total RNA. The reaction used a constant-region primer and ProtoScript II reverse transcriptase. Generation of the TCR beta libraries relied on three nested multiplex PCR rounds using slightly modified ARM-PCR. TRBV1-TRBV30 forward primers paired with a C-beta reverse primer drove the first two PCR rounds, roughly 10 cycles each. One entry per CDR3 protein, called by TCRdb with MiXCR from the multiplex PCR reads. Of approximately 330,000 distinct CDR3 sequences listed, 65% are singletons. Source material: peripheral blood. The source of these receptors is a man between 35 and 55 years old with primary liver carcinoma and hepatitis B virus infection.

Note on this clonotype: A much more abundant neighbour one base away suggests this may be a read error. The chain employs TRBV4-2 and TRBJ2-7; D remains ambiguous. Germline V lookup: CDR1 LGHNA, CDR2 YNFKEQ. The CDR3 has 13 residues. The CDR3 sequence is CDSSQDVHGEQYF. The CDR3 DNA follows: TGTGACAGCAGCCAAGACGTACATGGGGAGCAGTACTTC.

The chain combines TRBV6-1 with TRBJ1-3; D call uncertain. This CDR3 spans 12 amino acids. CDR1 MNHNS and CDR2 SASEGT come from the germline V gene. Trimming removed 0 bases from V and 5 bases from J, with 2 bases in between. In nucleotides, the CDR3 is TGTGCCAGCAGTGAAGCGAGAAACACCATATATTTT. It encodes CASSEARNTIYF.

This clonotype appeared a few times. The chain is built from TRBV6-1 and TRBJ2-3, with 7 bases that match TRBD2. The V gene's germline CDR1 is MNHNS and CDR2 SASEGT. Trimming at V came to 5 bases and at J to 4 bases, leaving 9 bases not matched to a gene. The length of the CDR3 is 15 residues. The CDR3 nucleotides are TGTGCCAGCAGTTCCCTGGCGGGGGTGGCAGATACGCAGTATTTT. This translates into CASSSLAGVADTQYF.

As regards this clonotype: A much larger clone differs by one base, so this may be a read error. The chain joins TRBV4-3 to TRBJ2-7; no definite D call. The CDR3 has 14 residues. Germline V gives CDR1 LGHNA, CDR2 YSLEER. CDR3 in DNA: TGCGCCAGCAACCAAGATCTAGATGGTCACGAGCAGTACTTC. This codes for CASNQDLDGHEQYF.

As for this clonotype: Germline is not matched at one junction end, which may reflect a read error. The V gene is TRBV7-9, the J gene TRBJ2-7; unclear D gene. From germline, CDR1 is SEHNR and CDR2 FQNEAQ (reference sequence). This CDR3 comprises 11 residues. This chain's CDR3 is CASILIHEQYF. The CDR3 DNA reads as TGTGCCAGCATCTTAATCCACGAGCAGTACTTC.

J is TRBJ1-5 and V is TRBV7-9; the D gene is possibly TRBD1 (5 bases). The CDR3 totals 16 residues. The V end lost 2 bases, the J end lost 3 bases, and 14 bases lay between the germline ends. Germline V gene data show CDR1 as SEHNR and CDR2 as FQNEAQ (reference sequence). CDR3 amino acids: CASSLLAEGVNQPQHF. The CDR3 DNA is TGTGCCAGCAGCTTACTCGCGGAAGGGGTCAATCAGCCCCAGCATTTT.

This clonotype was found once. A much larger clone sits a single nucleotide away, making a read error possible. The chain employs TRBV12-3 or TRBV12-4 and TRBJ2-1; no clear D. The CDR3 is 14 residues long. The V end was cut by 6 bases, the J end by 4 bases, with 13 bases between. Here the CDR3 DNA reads TGTGCCAGCAGGGGCCTATCAGGATACAATGAGCAGTTCTTC. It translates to CASRGLSGYNEQFF.

The CDR3 region has the DNA TGTGCCAGCAGTGAAACGATACCGCGGGAAGGAGATACGCAGTATTTT. Translated, it gives CASSETIPREGDTQYF. This chain joins TRBV2 and TRBJ2-3; tentative D call: TRBD2 (6 bases). V was pared by 2 bases and J by 5 bases, with 17 bases between. Germline V CDR1 and CDR2: SNHLY, FYNNEI. The CDR3 runs to 16 residues.

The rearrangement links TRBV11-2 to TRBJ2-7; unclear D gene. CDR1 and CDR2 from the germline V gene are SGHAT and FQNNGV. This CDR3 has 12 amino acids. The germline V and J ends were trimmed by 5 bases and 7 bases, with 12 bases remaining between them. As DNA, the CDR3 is TGTGCCAGCAGCCTCTCCTGTGAGGAGCAGTACTTC. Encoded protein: CASSLSCEEQYF.

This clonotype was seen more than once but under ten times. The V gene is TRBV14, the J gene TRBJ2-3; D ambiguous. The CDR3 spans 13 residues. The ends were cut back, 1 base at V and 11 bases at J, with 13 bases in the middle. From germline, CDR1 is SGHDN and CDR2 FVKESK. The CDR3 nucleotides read TGTGCCAGCAGCCAAGTAACCCCGGAAAGGCAGTATTTT. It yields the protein CASSQVTPERQYF.

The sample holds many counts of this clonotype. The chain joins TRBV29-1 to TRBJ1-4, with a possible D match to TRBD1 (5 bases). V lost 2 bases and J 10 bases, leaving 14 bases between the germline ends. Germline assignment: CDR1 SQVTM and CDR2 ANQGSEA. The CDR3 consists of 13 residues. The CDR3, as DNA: TGCAGCGTTGAATCAGGGCGGGGCGGAAAACTGTTTTTT. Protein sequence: CSVESGRGGKLFF.

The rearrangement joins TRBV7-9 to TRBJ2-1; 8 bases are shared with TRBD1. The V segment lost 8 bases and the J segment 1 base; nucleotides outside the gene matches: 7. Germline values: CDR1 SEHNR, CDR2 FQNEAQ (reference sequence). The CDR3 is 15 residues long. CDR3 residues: CASYGQGGSYNEQFF. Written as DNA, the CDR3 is TGTGCCAGCTACGGACAGGGAGGATCCTACAATGAGCAGTTCTTC. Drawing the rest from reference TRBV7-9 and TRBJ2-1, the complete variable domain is DTGVSQNPRHKITKRGQNVTFRCDPISEHNRLYWYRQTLGQGPEFLTYFQNEAQLEKSRLLSDRFSAERPKGSFSTLEIQRTEQGDSAMYLCASYGQGGSYNEQFFGPGTRLTVL.

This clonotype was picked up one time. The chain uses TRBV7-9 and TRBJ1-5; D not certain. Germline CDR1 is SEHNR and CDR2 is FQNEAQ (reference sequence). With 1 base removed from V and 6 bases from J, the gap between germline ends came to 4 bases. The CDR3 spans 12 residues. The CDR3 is CASSLVIQPQHF. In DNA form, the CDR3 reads TGTGCCAGCAGCTTAGTCATTCAGCCCCAGCATTTT.

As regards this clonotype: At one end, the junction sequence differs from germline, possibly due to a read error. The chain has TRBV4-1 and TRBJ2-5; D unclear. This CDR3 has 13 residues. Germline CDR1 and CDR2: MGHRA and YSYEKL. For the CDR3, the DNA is TGCGCCAGCGGCCAATACACGGGAGAGACCCAGTACTTC. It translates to CASGQYTGETQYF.

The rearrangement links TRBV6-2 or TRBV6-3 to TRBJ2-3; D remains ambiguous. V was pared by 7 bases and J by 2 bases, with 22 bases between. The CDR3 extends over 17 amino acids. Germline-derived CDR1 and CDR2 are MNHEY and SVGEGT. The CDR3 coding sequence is TGTGCCAGCACATACGAGATGGGCGAGGTAAACACAGATACGCAGTATTTT. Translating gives CASTYEMGEVNTDTQYF.

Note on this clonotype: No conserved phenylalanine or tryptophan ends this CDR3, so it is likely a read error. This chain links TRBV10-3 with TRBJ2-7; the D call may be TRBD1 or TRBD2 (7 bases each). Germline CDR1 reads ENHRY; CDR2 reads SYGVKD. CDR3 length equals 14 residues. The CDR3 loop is CTISAGDSRPEQYL. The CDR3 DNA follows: TGTACCATCAGTGCGGGGGACAGTCGGCCCGAGCAGTACCTC.

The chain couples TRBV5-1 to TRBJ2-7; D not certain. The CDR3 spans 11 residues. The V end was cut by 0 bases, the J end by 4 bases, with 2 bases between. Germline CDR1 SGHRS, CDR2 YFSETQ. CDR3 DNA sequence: TGCGCCAGCAGCTTGGAGTACGAGCAGTACTTC. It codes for CASSLEYEQYF. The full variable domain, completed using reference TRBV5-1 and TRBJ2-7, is KAGVTQTPRYLIKTRGQQVTLSCSPISGHRSVSWYQQTPGQGLQFLFEYFSETQRNKGNFPGRFSGRQFSNSRSEMNVSTLELGDSALYLCASSLEYEQYFGPGTRLTVT.

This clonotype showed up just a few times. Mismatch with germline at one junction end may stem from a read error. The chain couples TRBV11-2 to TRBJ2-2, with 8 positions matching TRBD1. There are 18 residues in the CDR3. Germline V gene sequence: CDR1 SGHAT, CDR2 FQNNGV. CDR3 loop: CANSGQDRARGNTGELFF. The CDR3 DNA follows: TGTGCCAACAGCGGCCAGGACAGGGCGCGTGGAAACACCGGGGAGCTGTTTTTT.

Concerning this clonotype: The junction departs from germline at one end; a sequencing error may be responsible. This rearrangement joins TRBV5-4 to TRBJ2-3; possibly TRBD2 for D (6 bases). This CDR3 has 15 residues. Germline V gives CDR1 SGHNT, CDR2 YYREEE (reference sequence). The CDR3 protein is CGSSPGITGADTQYF. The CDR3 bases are TGTGGCAGCAGCCCGGGGATTACGGGGGCAGATACGCAGTATTTT.

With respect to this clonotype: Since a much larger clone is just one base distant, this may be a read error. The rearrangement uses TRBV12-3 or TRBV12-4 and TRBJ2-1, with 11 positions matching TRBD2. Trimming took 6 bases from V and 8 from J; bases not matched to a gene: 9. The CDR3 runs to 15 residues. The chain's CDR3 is CASSSGTSGHDEQFF. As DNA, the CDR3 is TGTGCCAGCAGCTCCGGGACTAGCGGCCACGATGAGCAGTTCTTC.

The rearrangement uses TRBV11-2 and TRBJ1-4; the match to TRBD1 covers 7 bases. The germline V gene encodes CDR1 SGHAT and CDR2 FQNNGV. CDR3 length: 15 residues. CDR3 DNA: TGTACCGGCAGCACCCGACAGGGAACTAATGAAAAACTGTTTTTT. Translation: CTGSTRQGTNEKLFF.

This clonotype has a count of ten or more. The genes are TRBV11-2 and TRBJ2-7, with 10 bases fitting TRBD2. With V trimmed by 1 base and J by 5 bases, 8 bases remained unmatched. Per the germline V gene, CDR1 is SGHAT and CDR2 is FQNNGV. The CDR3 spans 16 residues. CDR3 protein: CASSLAPSGRFHEQYF. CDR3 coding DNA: TGTGCCAGCAGCTTAGCACCTAGCGGGAGATTCCACGAGCAGTACTTC.

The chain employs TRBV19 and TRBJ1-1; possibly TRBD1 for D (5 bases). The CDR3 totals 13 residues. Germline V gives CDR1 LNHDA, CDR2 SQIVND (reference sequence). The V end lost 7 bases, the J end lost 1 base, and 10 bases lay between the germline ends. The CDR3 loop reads CASKTAQNTEAFF. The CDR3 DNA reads TGTGCCAGTAAGACAGCGCAGAACACTGAAGCTTTCTTT.

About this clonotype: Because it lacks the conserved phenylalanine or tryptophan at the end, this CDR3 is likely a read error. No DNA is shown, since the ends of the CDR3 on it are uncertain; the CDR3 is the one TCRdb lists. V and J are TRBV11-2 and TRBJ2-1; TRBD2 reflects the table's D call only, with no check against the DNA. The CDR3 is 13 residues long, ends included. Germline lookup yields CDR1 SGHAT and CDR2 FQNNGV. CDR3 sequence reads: CASSYGLDETEFL.

The CDR3 is CSARVPYKETQYF. CDR3 sequence (DNA): TGCAGCGCCAGGGTTCCCTATAAAGAGACCCAGTACTTC. The rearrangement uses TRBV29-1 and TRBJ2-5, with a weak D call TRBD1 (5 bases). The CDR3 has 13 residues. The V gene lost 7 bases and the J gene lost 3 bases, with 15 bases spanning the gap. Germline V gives CDR1 SQVTM, CDR2 ANQGSEA.

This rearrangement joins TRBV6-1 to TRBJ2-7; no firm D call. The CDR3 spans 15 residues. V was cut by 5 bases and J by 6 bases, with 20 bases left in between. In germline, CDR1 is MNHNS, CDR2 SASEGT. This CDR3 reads CASSLTDISTVEQYF. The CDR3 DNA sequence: TGTGCCAGCAGTTTAACCGACATCAGTACTGTCGAGCAGTACTTC.

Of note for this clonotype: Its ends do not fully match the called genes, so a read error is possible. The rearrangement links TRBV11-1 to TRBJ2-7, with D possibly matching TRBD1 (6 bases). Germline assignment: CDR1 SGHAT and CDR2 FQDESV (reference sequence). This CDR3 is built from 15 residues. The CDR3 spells CDSSPEGTPSYKQYF. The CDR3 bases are TGTGACAGCAGCCCAGAAGGGACACCCTCCTACAAGCAGTACTTC.

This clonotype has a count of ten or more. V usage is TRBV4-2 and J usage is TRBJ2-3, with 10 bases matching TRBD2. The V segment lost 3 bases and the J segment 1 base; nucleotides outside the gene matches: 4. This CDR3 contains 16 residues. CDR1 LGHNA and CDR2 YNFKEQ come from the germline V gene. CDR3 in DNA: TGTGCCAGCAGCCAGGCCGGGACTAGCGGCACAGATACGCAGTATTTT. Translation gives CASSQAGTSGTDTQYF.

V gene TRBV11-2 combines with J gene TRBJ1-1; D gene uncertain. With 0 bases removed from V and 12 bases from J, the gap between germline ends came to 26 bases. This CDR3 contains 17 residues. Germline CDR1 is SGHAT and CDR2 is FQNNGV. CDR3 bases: TGTGCCAGCAGCTTAGAATATCTTGGTAGAAAAGGCACTGATTCTTTCTTT. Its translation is CASSLEYLGRKGTDSFF.

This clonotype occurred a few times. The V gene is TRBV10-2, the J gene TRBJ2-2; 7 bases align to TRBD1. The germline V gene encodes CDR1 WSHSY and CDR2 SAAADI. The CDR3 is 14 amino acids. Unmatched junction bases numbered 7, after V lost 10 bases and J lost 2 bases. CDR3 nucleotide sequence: TGCGCCACCAAGGGACAGATAAACACCGGGGAGCTGTTTTTT. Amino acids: CATKGQINTGELFF.